The 4 T cell receptor beta chains reported below all come from one sample, sequenced in a study of shared clonotypes between healthy human individuals. Sequencing was performed with immunoSEQ multiplex PCR; in TCRdb, only in-frame clones are kept and a portion is missing. Among more than 2,000,000 clones, approximately 93% were seen once, and the ten largest hold under 0.45%. The sequenced material came from naive CD4+ T cells from PBMCs. Subset noted: CD45RA+ positively selected. These TCRs come from a man aged 18 to 29 in good health. Some clones in this sample may be carry-over from other donors' samples.

This sequence joins TRBV18 and TRBJ1-2; 9 nucleotides align to TRBD1. The CDR3 totals 17 residues. Germline values: CDR1 KGHSH, CDR2 LQKENI. Losses at the gene ends were 3 bases for V and 2 bases for J; bases not matched to a gene: 10. The CDR3 region has the DNA TGTGCCAGCTCACCGAGGACAGGGGCGGCGGAAAACTATGGCTACACCTTC. It translates to CASSPRTGAAENYGYTF.

As concerns this clone: A read error may produce the germline difference seen at one junction end. The chain is built from TRBV4-1 and TRBJ2-3; D gene unclear. Per the germline V gene, CDR1 is MGHRA and CDR2 is YSYEKL. This CDR3 is 13 amino acids long. The CDR3 sequence: CASSQDLMDTQCF. The CDR3 DNA follows: TGCGCCAGCAGCCAAGATCTGATGGATACGCAGTGTTTT.

Only one count was recorded for this clone. The genes are TRBV14 and TRBJ2-6; D ambiguous. V lost 2 bases and J 0 bases, leaving 8 bases between the germline ends. The CDR3 totals 16 residues. Germline V lookup: CDR1 SGHDN, CDR2 FVKESK. CDR3 region: CASSQTWSSGANVLTF. CDR3 nucleotide sequence: TGTGCCAGCAGCCAAACTTGGAGCTCTGGGGCCAACGTCCTGACTTTC.

On this clone itself: Other DNA variants within this sample encode the same CDR3. V and J are TRBV20-1 and TRBJ2-2; D call uncertain. This CDR3 contains 11 residues. Germline V gene lookup returns CDR1 DFQATT and CDR2 SNEGSKA (reference sequence). Between the trimmed V and J ends, which lost 3 bases and 7 bases, there was a span of 6 bases. Written as DNA, the CDR3 is TGCAGTGCTAGTAGGCTCGGGGAGCTGTTTTTT. Its translation is CSASRLGELFF.